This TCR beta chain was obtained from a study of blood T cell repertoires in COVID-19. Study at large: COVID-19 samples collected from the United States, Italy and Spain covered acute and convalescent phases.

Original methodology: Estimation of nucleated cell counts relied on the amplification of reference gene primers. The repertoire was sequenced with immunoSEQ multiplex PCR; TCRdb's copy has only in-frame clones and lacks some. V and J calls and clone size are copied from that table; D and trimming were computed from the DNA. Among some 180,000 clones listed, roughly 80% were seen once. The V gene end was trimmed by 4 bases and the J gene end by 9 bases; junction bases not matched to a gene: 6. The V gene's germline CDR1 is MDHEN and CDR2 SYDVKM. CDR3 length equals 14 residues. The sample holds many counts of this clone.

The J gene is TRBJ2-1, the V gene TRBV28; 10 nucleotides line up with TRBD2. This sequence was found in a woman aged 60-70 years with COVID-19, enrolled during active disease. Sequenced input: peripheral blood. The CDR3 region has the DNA TGTGCCAGCAGTTCTAGCGGGAGCGTCACTGAGCAGTTCTTC. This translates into CASSSSGSVTEQFF.